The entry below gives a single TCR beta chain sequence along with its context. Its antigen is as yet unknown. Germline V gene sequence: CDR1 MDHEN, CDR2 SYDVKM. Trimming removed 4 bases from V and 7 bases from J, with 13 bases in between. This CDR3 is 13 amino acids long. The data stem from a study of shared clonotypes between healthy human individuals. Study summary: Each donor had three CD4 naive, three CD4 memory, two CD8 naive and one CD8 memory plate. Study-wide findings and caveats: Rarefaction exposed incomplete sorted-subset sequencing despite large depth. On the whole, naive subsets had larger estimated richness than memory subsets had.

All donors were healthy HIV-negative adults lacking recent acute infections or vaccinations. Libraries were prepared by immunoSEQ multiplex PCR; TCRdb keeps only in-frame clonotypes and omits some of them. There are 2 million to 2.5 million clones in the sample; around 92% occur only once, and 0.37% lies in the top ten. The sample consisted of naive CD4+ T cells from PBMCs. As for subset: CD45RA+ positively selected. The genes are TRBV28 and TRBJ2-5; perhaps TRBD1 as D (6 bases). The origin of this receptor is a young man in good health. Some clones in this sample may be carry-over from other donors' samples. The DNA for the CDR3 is TGTGCCAGCAGTTCGGGTAGCAGGGGGACCCAGTACTTC. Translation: CASSSGSRGTQYF.